The 7 T cell receptor beta chains reported below all come from one sample, sequenced in a study of blood T cell repertoires in COVID-19. Measured with immunoSEQ multiplex PCR; TCRdb has only the in-frame clones, and not every one. The sample has 110,000 or so clones; approximately 87% are singletons. The sequencing input was peripheral blood. The receptors stem from a man in his 60s with acute or convalescent COVID-19.

The V gene is TRBV6-2 or TRBV6-3, the J gene TRBJ2-3, with 11 bases fitting TRBD2. V trimming: 5 bases; J trimming: 2 bases; junction bases outside the gene matches: 9. This CDR3 has 17 amino acids. The germline gives CDR1 MNHEY, CDR2 SVGEGT. The CDR3 nucleotides read TGTGCCAGCAGTCTAGAGACTAGCGGGGCGTCCACAGATACGCAGTATTTT. Translating it yields CASSLETSGASTDTQYF.

In this sample, this clone turned up once. The chain recombines TRBV13 with TRBJ2-7, with D possibly matching TRBD1 (6 bases). Per germline, CDR1 PRHDT and CDR2 FYEKMQ (reference sequence). The CDR3 is made up of 13 amino acids. Trimming shortened V by 4 bases and J by 5 bases, and 12 bases separated the two germline ends. CDR3 loop: CASSSQGLHEQYF. The CDR3 DNA reads as TGTGCCAGCAGCTCGCAGGGGCTCCACGAGCAGTACTTC.

J is TRBJ2-2 and V is TRBV28; D unresolved. Trimming took 6 bases from V and 2 from J, leaving 10 bases between them. CDR1 MDHEN and CDR2 SYDVKM come from the germline V gene. The CDR3 contains 14 residues. CDR3 nucleotide sequence: TGTGCCAGCAGGATTCTATTAAACACCGGGGAGCTGTTTTTT. Amino acid sequence: CASRILLNTGELFF.

J is TRBJ1-2 and V is TRBV9, with a possible D match to TRBD1 (6 bases). V gave up 3 bases and J gave up 1 base, with 10 bases separating them. CDR3 length equals 14 residues. Germline V gene lookup returns CDR1 SGDLS and CDR2 YYNGEE. In DNA, the CDR3 is TGTGCCAGCAGCGACCCACAGGGTAACTATGGCTACACCTTC. Amino acid sequence: CASSDPQGNYGYTF.

V gene TRBV6-1 combines with J gene TRBJ2-5; 12 positions match TRBD2. The CDR3 covers 16 residues. Germline CDR1 and CDR2: MNHNS and SASEGT. Trimming at V came to 2 bases and at J to 5 bases, leaving 6 bases not matched to a gene. CDR3 DNA sequence: TGTGCCAGCAGTGAACTAGCGGGAGGGTCTCTGGAGACCCAGTACTTC. It codes for CASSELAGGSLETQYF.

The gene calls are TRBV5-6 and TRBJ1-1, with TRBD1 matching 7 bases. V dropped 4 bases and J dropped 0; count of bases not matched to a gene: 3. Germline CDR1 reads SGHDT; CDR2 reads YYEEEE. This CDR3 comprises 14 residues. The CDR3 region has the DNA TGTGCCAGCAGCGTGGGACAGATGAACACTGAAGCTTTCTTT. Its translation is CASSVGQMNTEAFF.

The rearrangement joins TRBV19 to TRBJ2-1, with 9 bases identical to TRBD1. Germline lookup yields CDR1 LNHDA and CDR2 SQIVND (reference sequence). J lost 7 bases, V lost 3 bases, and 10 bases had no gene match. This CDR3 comprises 16 residues. Written as DNA, the CDR3 is TGTGCCAGTAGTATCCTCGGGACAGGGAAAGGGAATGAGCAGTTCTTC. This encodes CASSILGTGKGNEQFF.